The 12 T cell receptor beta chains listed next were all sequenced from one sample in a study of T cell responses to AZD1222 COVID-19 vaccine. Libraries were prepared by immunoSEQ multiplex PCR; TCRdb keeps only in-frame clonotypes and omits some of them. The data contain some 180,000 clones, roughly nine tenths of them singletons. The source material was peripheral blood, sampled 28 days after the second AZD1222 dose. The receptors stem from an adult who received the AZD1222 COVID-19 vaccine.

The table lists this clone with a count of one. This chain connects TRBV5-1 to TRBJ2-7; D is unresolved. Per germline, CDR1 SGHRS and CDR2 YFSETQ. The CDR3 is 8 amino acids. Trimming removed 5 bases at V and 7 bases at J, with 1 base between. The CDR3 sequence is CASREQYF. CDR3 sequence (DNA): TGCGCCAGCAGAGAGCAGTACTTC.

This chain links TRBV4-3 with TRBJ1-4; no clear D gene. Germline V gene data show CDR1 as LGHNA and CDR2 as YSLEER. The CDR3 length is 15 residues. V lost 2 bases to trimming and J lost 3 bases, with 10 bases between them. The CDR3 nucleotides read TGCGCCAGCAGCCAACTTCGACCTTCTAATGAAAAACTGTTTTTT. Translation gives CASSQLRPSNEKLFF.

The DNA for the CDR3 is TGTGCCAGCAGTCTGGACAGGGGGATCGATGAGCAGTTCTTC. It specifies CASSLDRGIDEQFF. The V call is TRBV2, the J call TRBJ2-1; 10 bases fit TRBD1. V was clipped by 5 bases and J by 8 bases; unmatched bases: 6. This CDR3 spans 14 amino acids. The V gene's germline CDR1 is SNHLY and CDR2 FYNNEI.

This chain uses TRBV6-5 with TRBJ2-1; 8 nucleotides agree with TRBD2. The length of the CDR3 is 11 residues. Trimming at V came to 6 bases and at J to 13 bases, leaving 5 bases not matched to a gene. CDR1 is MNHEY and CDR2 is SVGAGI in the germline V gene. This chain's CDR3 is CASSPGGGQFF. CDR3 sequence (DNA): TGTGCCAGCAGCCCGGGGGGGGGCCAGTTCTTC.

In regard to this clone: One end of the junction fails to match germline, which may point to a read error. Other DNA sequences in the sample encode the same CDR3. The chain uses TRBV19 and TRBJ1-5; no reliable D call. The CDR3 runs to 14 residues. In germline, CDR1 is LNHDA, CDR2 SQIVND (reference sequence). The CDR3 bases are TGCGCCAGTCCTTCATCTGAGTCTTACCAGCCCCAGCATTTT. This gives the protein CASPSSESYQPQHF.

V gene TRBV7-2 combines with J gene TRBJ2-5; D is unclear. V dropped 0 bases and J dropped 2 bases, with 4 bases sitting between them. The CDR3 is 13 amino acids. The germline gives CDR1 SGHTA, CDR2 FQGNSA. CDR3 loop: CASSLARQETQYF. CDR3 nucleotide sequence: TGTGCCAGCAGCTTAGCGAGACAAGAGACCCAGTACTTC.

This rearrangement joins TRBV6-4 to TRBJ2-3, with D possibly TRBD2 on 6 matching bases. Trimming pared 5 bases from V and 1 base from J, leaving 10 bases between. The CDR3 sequence is 14 residues long. The germline V gene has CDR1 MRHNA and CDR2 SNTAGT. DNA of the CDR3: TGTGCCAGCAGTTGGCGGGGTGGCACAGATACGCAGTATTTT. Amino acid sequence: CASSWRGGTDTQYF.

The J gene is TRBJ2-2, the V gene TRBV7-9, with no clear D. Germline-derived CDR1 and CDR2 are SEHNR and FQNEAQ (reference sequence). The CDR3 contains 15 residues. This chain's CDR3 is CGPFLGPFNTGELFF. The DNA of the CDR3 is TGTGGCCCATTTCTAGGGCCCTTTAACACCGGGGAGCTGTTTTTT.

This clone was seen only once. The rearrangement links TRBV14 to TRBJ1-2; D is undetermined. Trimming removed 5 bases from V and 2 bases from J, with 9 bases in between. The germline CDR1 and CDR2 sequences are SGHDN and FVKESK. The CDR3 is 13 amino acids. The CDR3 region has the DNA TGTGCCAGCAGCGAACAGAAGAACTATGGCTACACCTTC. Translation: CASSEQKNYGYTF.

The V gene is TRBV10-1, the J gene TRBJ1-5, with 7 bases aligning to TRBD1. The junction had 29 bases not matched to a gene; V was cut back by 6 bases and J by 3 bases. The CDR3 loop spans 22 amino acids. The germline V gene encodes CDR1 WNHNN and CDR2 SYGVQD (reference sequence). CDR3 region: CASSDDLVLFQGESRNNQPQHF. As DNA, the CDR3 is TGCGCCAGCAGCGATGACTTAGTCTTATTTCAGGGGGAGAGTCGTAACAATCAGCCCCAGCATTTT.

For the CDR3, the DNA is TGTGCCAGCAGTTTATTGGGTTCTGGGGCCAACGTCCTGACTTTC. Translation: CASSLLGSGANVLTF. The V and J genes are TRBV28 and TRBJ2-6; D gene uncertain. The germline V gene has CDR1 MDHEN and CDR2 SYDVKM. The ends were cut back, 1 base at V and 1 base at J, with 5 bases in the middle. CDR3 length: 15 amino acids.

This clone was seen just once. CDR3 DNA sequence: TGTGCCAGCAGCTCGCTGGTACATACCTACGAGCAGTACTTC. Residues: CASSSLVHTYEQYF. J is TRBJ2-7 and V is TRBV5-6; no reliable D call. Germline V lookup: CDR1 SGHDT, CDR2 YYEEEE. The V gene lost 3 bases and the J gene lost 2 bases, with 12 bases spanning the gap. The CDR3 has 14 amino acids.